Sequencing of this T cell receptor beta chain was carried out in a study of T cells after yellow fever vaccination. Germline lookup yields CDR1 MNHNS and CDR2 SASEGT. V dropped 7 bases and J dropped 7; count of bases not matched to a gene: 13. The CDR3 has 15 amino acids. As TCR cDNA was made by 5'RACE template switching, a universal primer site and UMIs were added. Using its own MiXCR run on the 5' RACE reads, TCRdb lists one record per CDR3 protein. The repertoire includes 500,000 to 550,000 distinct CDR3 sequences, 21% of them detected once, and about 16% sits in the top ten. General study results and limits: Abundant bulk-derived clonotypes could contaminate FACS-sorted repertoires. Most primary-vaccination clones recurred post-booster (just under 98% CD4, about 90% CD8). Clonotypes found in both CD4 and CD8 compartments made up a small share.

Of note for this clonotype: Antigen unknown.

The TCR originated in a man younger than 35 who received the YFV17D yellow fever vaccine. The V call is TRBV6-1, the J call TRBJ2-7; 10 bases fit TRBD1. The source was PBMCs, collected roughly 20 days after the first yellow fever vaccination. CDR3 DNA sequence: TGTGCCAGCACCAAAGGGACAGGGGTCCCCTGGGAGCAGTACTTC. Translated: CASTKGTGVPWEQYF.